This section outlines one T cell receptor beta chain sequence together with its context. The antigen remains unidentified. Germline lookup yields CDR1 SGHRS and CDR2 YFSETQ. The CDR3 is 14 amino acids. Between the trimmed V and J ends, which lost 2 bases and 5 bases, there was a span of 13 bases. TCRdb re-analysed the 5' RACE reads in MiXCR, keeping a single row per CDR3 protein. The table lists some 290,000 distinct CDR3 sequences, 20% of them singletons. These data belong to a study of CD8 T cells in ankylosing spondylitis. Study-wide results and limits: In reactive arthritis synovial fluid and blood, some motif variants had been reported before. In ankylosing spondylitis patients, matched synovial fluid reportedly showed significant enrichment of disease-linked clones. About 8 highly homologous variants made up a TCR beta motif, and this motif appeared characteristic of ankylosing spondylitis blood.

Sequenced sample: blood, either unsorted or a sorted T cell fraction (not recorded which). The chain employs TRBV5-1 and TRBJ2-5, with D hard to call. The sequence came from a male donor with ankylosing spondylitis or in good health (not recorded which). The CDR3 here is CASSLGPPEETQYF. CDR3 sequence (DNA): TGCGCCAGCAGCTTAGGCCCCCCGGAGGAGACCCAGTACTTC.